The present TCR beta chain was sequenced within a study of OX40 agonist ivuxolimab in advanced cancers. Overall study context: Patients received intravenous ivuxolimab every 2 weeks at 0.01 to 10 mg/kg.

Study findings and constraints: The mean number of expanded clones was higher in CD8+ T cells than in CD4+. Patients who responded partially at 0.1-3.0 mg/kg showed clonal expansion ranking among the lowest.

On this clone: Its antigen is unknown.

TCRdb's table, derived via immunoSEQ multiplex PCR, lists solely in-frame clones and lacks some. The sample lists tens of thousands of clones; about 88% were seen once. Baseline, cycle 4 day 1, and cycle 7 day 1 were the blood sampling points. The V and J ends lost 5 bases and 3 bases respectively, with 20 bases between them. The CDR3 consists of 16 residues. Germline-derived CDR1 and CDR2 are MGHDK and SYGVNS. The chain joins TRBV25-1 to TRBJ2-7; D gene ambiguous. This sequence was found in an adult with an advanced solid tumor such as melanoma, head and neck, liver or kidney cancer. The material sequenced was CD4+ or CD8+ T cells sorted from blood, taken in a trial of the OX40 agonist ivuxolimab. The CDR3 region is CASSSAGPDGGYEQYF. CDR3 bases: TGTGCCAGCAGTTCTGCAGGACCCGACGGCGGCTACGAGCAGTACTTC.